This T cell receptor beta chain was profiled in a study of vaccination and CD4 T cells after COVID-19 (dated by TCRdb to the early 2020s). Study-wide context: Convalescent patients had a positive SARS-CoV-2 result on nasal swab PCR, and of these patients, fewer than ten had mild disease and one had severe disease. In 9 to 11 COVID-19 convalescent patients and a few infection-naive healthy vaccine recipients, researchers compared the spike-specific CD4+ TCR repertoire from before mRNA vaccination with the repertoire from after. Control cultures received a CEFX viral epitope pool as the positive control, an HIV-1 Nef peptide pool as the negative control, or no peptide. For stimulating the cultures, overlapping spike peptide pools were used, derived from SARS-CoV-2 as well as from the common cold coronaviruses HCoV-NL63, HCoV-OC43 and HCoV-229E. Post-vaccine blood samples were obtained a median of about 72 days after the second vaccine dose, with a range of roughly 13 to 250 days. Post-COVID blood samples were collected from convalescent patients a median of roughly 100 days after diagnosis, with a range of roughly 30 to 170 days. The convalescent cohort included six males and four females, with two Hispanic individuals, seven Caucasians, two Asians and one multiracial person. Participants got two doses of the Pfizer-BioNTech BNT162b2 vaccine (n=8) or two doses of the Moderna mRNA-1273 vaccine (n=2).

The paper's findings and limits, for the study overall: Relatively few convalescent patients were included in the study, and early timepoints after natural infection were not analyzed. Among convalescent patients, a median about 90% of the SARS-CoV-2-reactive clones seen after vaccination appeared only after vaccination, which suggests priming specific to the vaccine. Nearly all vaccine-specific clones in convalescent patients (304 of 307) were mono-reactive for SARS-CoV-2 spike rather than cross-reactive with common cold coronaviruses. The median count of SARS-CoV-2-reactive clonotypes went up from approximately 20 after infection to 38 after vaccination, although the change was not significant.

The germline V gene (reference sequence) sets CDR1 to SGHAT and CDR2 to FQDESV. Including cysteine and phenylalanine, the CDR3 has 13 amino acids. Solely the CDR3 DNA is kept, with 39 bases framed from the first base. The treatment or condition label on this specimen signifies: approximately 10-day PBMC culture with coronavirus spike peptide pools or control peptides (ViraFEST assay). The study used the ViraFEST assay, which expanded antigen-specific T cells with peptide pools and then identified expanded clonotypes by TCR sequencing. Positive SARS-CoV-2 PCR tests in the convalescent patients dated from March to December 2020, before Alpha, Beta and Delta variants emerged in the United States. Each well held roughly 2.2 million PBMCs cultured in IMDM containing about 5% human AB serum and about 10 IU/ml IL-2, with 8.5 to 10 ug/ml peptide pools added. Half of the culture medium was replaced with fresh IL-2-containing medium on days 3 and 7. After nine to eleven days of culture, CD4+ T cells were isolated by negative selection with the EasySep CD4+ T cell isolation kit. PBMCs were separated from whole blood using Ficoll-Paque Plus gradient centrifugation and then either used fresh or cryopreserved at -140C. Triplicate wells were generally used for each culture condition.

Relative to its sample, this clonotype is medium-sized (0.01 to 0.1%). The antigen it recognizes is unknown. One end of the junction fails to match germline, which may point to a read error. The protocol used for the library was PCR. TCR sequencing of DNA from cultured CD4+ T cells used the Oncomine TCR Beta short-read assay at the Johns Hopkins FTIC core. Genomic DNA was extracted from the cultured CD4+ T cells with the QIAamp micro DNA kit. Oncomine TCR Beta libraries made from cultured CD4+ T cells were pooled using unique dual indexes and sequenced on an Illumina iSeq 100. The authors' pipeline ran thus. Non-productive sequences were removed, and CDR3s that did not start with C, did not end with F or W, or were shorter than 7 amino acids were discarded. The MANAFEST web application identified antigen-specific clonotypes by comparing peptide-stimulated wells against reference wells and other culture wells. To be called positive, a clone needed an FDR below 0.05, an odds ratio above 5, and a productive frequency above 0.1% in at least two of three replicate wells. A clonotype was classed as cross-reactive if the clonotype showed significant expansion both in SARS-CoV-2 spike wells and in at least one common cold coronavirus spike condition. Using R version 3.6.1, CDR3 homology was evaluated through Levenshtein distances (stringdist) along with unrooted phylogenetic trees (ape). The public reads were run again by TCRdb, first through fastp at Q25 and then through MiXCR, and only productive beta chains were kept. Entries are consolidated by CDR3 protein sequence, retaining the most common genes and DNA. What appears here as the V and J calls and clone size reflects TCRdb's work, not the paper's. The sample data list about 6,800 distinct CDR3 sequences, and 73% of these were observed just once. The ten most abundant clones make up approximately 15% of the sample.

The chain is made from TRBV11-1 and TRBJ1-6; the D gene remains uncertain. The receptor was isolated from a human donor who had recovered from COVID-19. Sequenced: CD4+ T cells from blood, cultured in vitro. CDR3 protein: CASSLGHNSPLHF. The DNA is as follows: TGTGCCAGCAGCTTAGGACATAACTCACCCCTCCACTTT.